These 32 T cell receptor beta chains were sequenced from one sample in a study of blood T cells in healthy people across ages. For the second PCR, which ran for 7 to 11 cycles, a sample-barcoded 5' primer and a J-beta primer mix were used. In TCRdb, the 5' RACE reads were re-called with MiXCR into one record per CDR3 protein. In the table there are hundreds of thousands of distinct CDR3 sequences, under 30% of which are singletons. This same sample was also taken into another study, of T cells of mothers and their children.

Specimen: blood. The receptor set was obtained from a boy under 18 in good health.

The chain employs TRBV6-6 and TRBJ1-4; 9 bases align to TRBD1. The V gene's germline CDR1 is MNHNY and CDR2 SVGAGI (reference sequence). The CDR3 contains 15 residues. Trimming cost V 9 bases and J 4 bases; bases outside gene matches: 9. The CDR3 loop is CAREAQGAFNEKLFF. CDR3 bases: TGTGCCAGGGAGGCACAGGGGGCTTTTAATGAAAAACTGTTTTTT.

The genes are TRBV5-4 and TRBJ2-7; D possibly uses TRBD1 or TRBD2 (5 bases each). The CDR3 covers 15 residues. V lost 1 base, J lost 0 bases, and 11 bases lay in between. Germline V lookup: CDR1 SGHNT, CDR2 YYREEE (reference sequence). CDR3 sequence reads: CASSLNAGSSYEQYF. The CDR3 DNA is TGTGCCAGCAGCTTGAATGCAGGGAGCTCCTACGAGCAGTACTTC.

The CDR3 nucleotides read TGTGCCAGCAGCCAATTGGGACTAGCGGGAGAATCCTACGAGCAGTACTTC. Translation: CASSQLGLAGESYEQYF. The V call is TRBV4-2, the J call TRBJ2-7, with TRBD2 matching 14 bases. After removal of 2 bases from V and 1 base from J, the junction contained 4 bases not matched to a gene. CDR1 is LGHNA and CDR2 is YNFKEQ in the germline V gene. The CDR3 contains 17 residues.

The rearrangement uses TRBV20-1 and TRBJ2-7; 11 bases match TRBD2. The CDR3 sequence is 12 residues long. Germline V CDR1 and CDR2: DFQATT, SNEGSKA (reference sequence). The CDR3, as DNA: TGCAGCGGGGGACTAGCGGACTACGAGCAGTACTTC. Encoded protein: CSGGLADYEQYF.

This clonotype was seen more than once but under ten times. The rearrangement uses TRBV12-3 or TRBV12-4 and TRBJ2-2, with D maybe TRBD1 (5 bases). The length of the CDR3 is 17 residues. V was pared by 6 bases and J by 6 bases, with 23 bases between. CDR3: CASSYRIGPQVSGELFF. CDR3 DNA: TGTGCCAGCAGCTACAGAATAGGACCACAGGTGTCCGGGGAGCTGTTTTTT.

The V gene is TRBV7-3, the J gene TRBJ1-2, with D perhaps matching TRBD1 (5 bases). Trimming pared 2 bases from V and 6 bases from J, leaving 19 bases between. Germline V CDR1 and CDR2: SGHTA, FQGTGA. The CDR3 totals 16 residues. CDR3 in amino acids: CASSLRMMDGANGYTF. CDR3 bases: TGTGCCAGCAGCTTACGGATGATGGACGGGGCAAATGGCTACACCTTC.

This clonotype was seen ten or more times. The chain recombines TRBV6-2 or TRBV6-3 with TRBJ2-6, with D possibly being TRBD2 (5 bases). The CDR3 is made up of 17 amino acids. Trimming stripped 2 bases from V and 4 bases from J, with 15 bases between. The germline V gene has CDR1 MNHEY and CDR2 SVGEGT. CDR3 region: CASSYASSNSGANVLTF. The CDR3 DNA reads TGTGCCAGCAGTTACGCTAGCTCAAACTCGGGGGCCAACGTCCTGACTTTC.

Note on this clonotype: Mismatch with germline at one junction end may stem from a read error. This sequence joins TRBV4-3 and TRBJ2-3; TRBD2 matches at 7 bases. Germline values: CDR1 LGHNA, CDR2 YSLEER. CDR3 length: 18 amino acids. In DNA form, the CDR3 reads TGCGCCAGCAGCCAAGTATCGGCTTATGGACTAGAGGGAGATACGCAGTATTTC. Translation: CASSQVSAYGLEGDTQYF.

This clonotype was counted at least ten times. CDR3 region: CASSSWTESSYEQYF. In DNA form, the CDR3 reads TGCGCCAGCAGCTCTTGGACTGAAAGCTCCTACGAGCAGTACTTC. This rearrangement joins TRBV5-1 to TRBJ2-7, with D maybe TRBD2 (5 bases). This CDR3 contains 15 residues. Germline CDR1 and CDR2: SGHRS and YFSETQ. V gave up 3 bases and J gave up 0 bases, with 13 bases separating them.

The CDR3 protein is CASSYSEGGSYEQYF. CDR3 bases: TGTGCCAGCAGTTACTCGGAAGGGGGGAGCTACGAGCAGTACTTC. The chain links TRBV6-6 to TRBJ2-7; D could derive from TRBD1 or TRBD2 (6 bases each). Germline CDR1 MNHNY, CDR2 SVGAGI (reference sequence). The CDR3 sequence is 15 residues long. The germline V and J ends were trimmed by 0 bases and 3 bases, with 12 bases remaining between them.

This clonotype was detected a few times. The genes are TRBV5-1 and TRBJ2-1; 9 bases are shared with TRBD1. This CDR3 is built from 14 residues. J gave up 6 bases and V 4 bases, and 5 bases lay outside the gene matches. The germline gives CDR1 SGHRS, CDR2 YFSETQ. CDR3 coding DNA: TGCGCCAGCAGCACGGGACAGGGAGCCAATGAGCAGTTCTTC. Residues: CASSTGQGANEQFF.

This clonotype was observed a few times. This chain links TRBV24-1 with TRBJ2-5; 10 nucleotides agree with TRBD1. The J call may be mistaken, given a closer DNA end match to TRBJ2-1. Germline values: CDR1 KGHDR, CDR2 SFDVKD. This CDR3 comprises 16 residues. In DNA form, the CDR3 reads TGTGCCACCAGTGATCCAGGACAGGGGGGGTACAATGAGCAGTTCTTC. Translated: CATSDPGQGGYNEQFF.

The rearrangement joins TRBV12-3 or TRBV12-4 to TRBJ2-5, with 7 bases aligning to TRBD2. V shed 8 bases, J shed 0 bases, and the junction held 27 bases outside the gene matches. The CDR3 has 21 residues. For the CDR3, the DNA is TGTGCCAGCGGTCCCTACGCTATGACTAGCTTTCTGGGTGTGAACCAAGAGACCCAGTACTTC. It codes for CASGPYAMTSFLGVNQETQYF.

The V call is TRBV10-2, the J call TRBJ2-7; D uncertain. Looked up from germline, CDR1 is WSHSY and CDR2 is SAAADI. This CDR3 is built from 14 residues. V dropped 2 bases and J dropped 1 base, with 9 bases sitting between them. The chain's CDR3 is CASSEGLGSYEQYF. In DNA, the CDR3 is TGCGCCAGCAGTGAGGGTCTCGGTTCCTACGAGCAGTACTTC.

This rearrangement joins TRBV4-1 to TRBJ1-6, with D possibly matching TRBD1 (6 bases). The CDR3 is 17 amino acids. V lost 3 bases and J 8 bases, leaving 20 bases between the germline ends. CDR1 and CDR2 from the germline V gene are MGHRA and YSYEKL. CDR3 nucleotide sequence: TGCGCCAGCAGCCAGTTTGGGGGGGGCAGTCTCCATTCACCCCTCCACTTT. Translation: CASSQFGGGSLHSPLHF.

This chain links TRBV5-1 with TRBJ2-5, with TRBD2 as a possible D gene (6 bases). The V and J ends lost 4 bases and 5 bases respectively, with 15 bases between them. Germline CDR1 and CDR2: SGHRS and YFSETQ. CDR3 length equals 14 residues. The CDR3 DNA reads as TGCGCCAGCAGCGCGGGGCAGGGTTACGAGACCCAGTACTTC. Translation gives CASSAGQGYETQYF.

The chain has TRBV29-1 and TRBJ2-1; 9 bases agree with TRBD2. CDR3 size: 12 residues. The germline V gene has CDR1 SQVTM and CDR2 ANQGSEA. V lost 7 bases, J lost 6 bases, and 4 bases stayed unmatched. CDR3 loop: CSGLAGSNEQFF. The DNA of the CDR3 is TGCAGCGGGCTAGCGGGGAGCAATGAGCAGTTCTTC.

J is TRBJ2-5 and V is TRBV7-2, with 7 bases matching TRBD1. The J call may be wrong; the DNA end is better matched by TRBJ2-1. Germline V gene data show CDR1 as SGHTA and CDR2 as FQGNSA. The CDR3 has 15 amino acids. The CDR3 DNA is TGTGCCAGCAGCGCATCCGGGACAGTGAGCAATGAGCAGTTCTTC. Protein sequence: CASSASGTVSNEQFF.

J is TRBJ2-3 and V is TRBV19; TRBD1 matches at 7 bases. The trim removed 5 bases at V and 2 bases at J, leaving 7 bases unmatched. Germline V gene data show CDR1 as LNHDA and CDR2 as SQIVND (reference sequence). There are 15 residues in the CDR3. The CDR3: CASSSRGPLTDTQYF. DNA for the CDR3: TGTGCCAGTAGTTCTAGGGGGCCTCTCACAGATACGCAGTATTTT.

This clonotype occurred a few times. The chain has TRBV2 and TRBJ1-4; no clear D gene. Germline CDR1 SNHLY, CDR2 FYNNEI. The CDR3 length is 13 residues. Between the trimmed V and J ends, which lost 8 bases and 2 bases, there was a span of 9 bases. Here the CDR3 reads CASGRSTNEKLFF. In DNA, the CDR3 is TGTGCCAGCGGACGTTCGACTAATGAAAAACTGTTTTTT.

This clonotype was counted only a few times. This chain joins TRBV12-3 or TRBV12-4 and TRBJ2-1; D possibly corresponds to TRBD2 (6 bases). The CDR3 extends over 14 amino acids. Trimming left V 5 bases short and J 6 bases short, with 14 bases between. The CDR3 sequence is CASSPGDRGNEQFF. DNA of the CDR3: TGTGCCAGCAGTCCGGGGGATCGGGGCAATGAGCAGTTCTTC.

The chain couples TRBV9 to TRBJ2-3, with 7 bases that match TRBD1. The CDR3 has 14 residues. CDR1 is SGDLS, CDR2 YYNGEE, per germline. Germline trimming cut 5 bases from V and 0 bases from J; bases unmatched to any gene: 3. The CDR3 spells CASRPGQSTDTQYF. CDR3 sequence (DNA): TGTGCCAGCAGGCCGGGACAGAGCACAGATACGCAGTATTTT.

This sequence joins TRBV29-1 and TRBJ1-2, with D possibly matching TRBD1 (5 bases). The CDR3 is made up of 11 amino acids. Germline values: CDR1 SQVTM, CDR2 ANQGSEA. With 6 bases removed from V and 8 bases from J, the gap between germline ends came to 13 bases. The CDR3 region is CSVEGRDGYTF. Written as DNA, the CDR3 is TGCAGCGTAGAGGGGCGGGACGGCTACACCTTC.

The chain employs TRBV12-3 or TRBV12-4 and TRBJ2-3; D gene uncertain. The CDR3 extends over 14 amino acids. V was clipped by 6 bases and J by 0 bases, with 10 bases between them. The CDR3 nucleotides are TGTGCCAGCAGCTCTAGATCTAGCACAGATACGCAGTATTTT. Protein product: CASSSRSSTDTQYF.

This clonotype has only a few counts. This chain joins TRBV4-3 and TRBJ2-3, with TRBD1 matching over 7 bases. Germline lookup yields CDR1 LGHNA and CDR2 YSLEER. The CDR3 extends over 15 amino acids. With V trimmed by 4 bases and J by 0 bases, 4 bases remained unmatched. This CDR3 reads CASSRQGESTDTQYF. CDR3 DNA sequence: TGCGCCAGCAGCCGCCAGGGGGAAAGCACAGATACGCAGTATTTT.

This clonotype was seen more than once but under ten times. The chain links TRBV10-3 to TRBJ2-5; D remains ambiguous. The V gene's germline CDR1 is ENHRY and CDR2 SYGVKD. The CDR3 is 13 residues long. V dropped 4 bases and J dropped 3 bases, with 9 bases sitting between them. The CDR3 DNA reads TGTGCCATCAGTGGAAGCGTAGAAGAGACCCAGTACTTC. It translates to CAISGSVEETQYF.

The chain employs TRBV28 and TRBJ2-5; TRBD2 aligns across 11 bases. The closer fit of TRBJ2-1 to the DNA end suggests the J call may be wrong. Looked up from germline, CDR1 is MDHEN and CDR2 is SYDVKM. The CDR3 contains 17 residues. The CDR3 nucleotides are TGTGCCAGCAGCACTATCACTAGCGGGAGTAGGAGCAATGAGCAGTTCTTC. As protein: CASSTITSGSRSNEQFF.

The genes are TRBV7-2 and TRBJ1-1, with 8 bases fitting TRBD1. Trimming at V came to 4 bases and at J to 0 bases, leaving 4 bases not matched to a gene. The CDR3 totals 15 residues. Germline CDR1 reads SGHTA; CDR2 reads FQGNSA. The CDR3 reads CASSSDRAMNTEAFF. In nucleotides, the CDR3 is TGTGCCAGCAGCTCGGACAGGGCTATGAACACTGAAGCTTTCTTT.

The V gene is TRBV5-4, the J gene TRBJ2-1; D is uncertain. The V end lost 0 bases, the J end lost 3 bases, and 7 bases lay between the germline ends. The V gene's germline CDR1 is SGHNT and CDR2 YYREEE (reference sequence). The length of the CDR3 is 14 residues. The CDR3: CASSLAEDYNEQFF. DNA of the CDR3: TGTGCCAGCAGCTTGGCCGAGGACTACAATGAGCAGTTCTTC.

The V gene is TRBV2, the J gene TRBJ1-3; D is unresolved. V lost 6 bases and J lost 3, with 9 bases in between. Germline V gene data show CDR1 as SNHLY and CDR2 as FYNNEI. The CDR3 spans 13 residues. This CDR3 is CASRPPGGNTIYF. In DNA form, the CDR3 reads TGTGCCAGCAGACCACCCGGTGGAAACACCATATATTTT. Variable domain in full (rest from reference TRBV2 and TRBJ1-3): EPEVTQTPSHQVTQMGQEVILRCVPISNHLYFYWYRQILGQKVEFLVSFYNNEISEKSEIFDDQFSVERPDGSNFTLKIRSTKLEDSAMYFCASRPPGGNTIYFGEGSWLTVV.

The table lists this clonotype with a few counts. The rearrangement joins TRBV28 to TRBJ2-7, with D tentatively TRBD1 (5 bases). Deletions cut 5 bases from V and 1 base from J, with 18 bases between. CDR3 length: 16 residues. Germline V gives CDR1 MDHEN, CDR2 SYDVKM. The CDR3 DNA is TGTGCCAGCAGTCCCCCCCTCGCGGACAAATCCTACGAGCAGTACTTC. The encoded protein is CASSPPLADKSYEQYF.

V usage is TRBV2 and J usage is TRBJ2-7; 9 nucleotides agree with TRBD1. This CDR3 comprises 13 residues. Germline V gene data show CDR1 as SNHLY and CDR2 as FYNNEI. V lost 7 bases, J lost 3 bases, and 4 bases stayed unmatched. The CDR3 sequence: CASTPDRGYEQYF. CDR3 in DNA: TGTGCCAGCACCCCGGACAGGGGCTACGAGCAGTACTTC.